The present T cell receptor beta chain was sequenced within a study of monozygotic twins with inflammatory bowel disease. Study-level points and caveats: It was in IBD patients that TCRbeta diversity (inverse Simpson) was lower than in healthy co-twins. Evidence did not back any single strong signal or clonotype linked to IBD.

About this clonotype itself: Its antigen is undetermined.

Eight distinct reactions (per sample) were used to make the cDNA. One entry per CDR3 protein, without DNA, is what TCRdb gives after re-calling the 5' RACE reads. This specimen shows around 47,000 distinct CDR3 sequences; the ten leading clones hold 5% to 6.5%. The CDR3 is 12 amino acids. Germline assignment: CDR1 KGHSH and CDR2 LQKENI. The sequence derives from a human donor with ulcerative colitis or Crohn's disease, or a healthy co-twin of an affected twin (not recorded which). Sequenced sample: blood. The chain has TRBV18 and TRBJ2-4. The CDR3 here is CASSPDANIQYF.